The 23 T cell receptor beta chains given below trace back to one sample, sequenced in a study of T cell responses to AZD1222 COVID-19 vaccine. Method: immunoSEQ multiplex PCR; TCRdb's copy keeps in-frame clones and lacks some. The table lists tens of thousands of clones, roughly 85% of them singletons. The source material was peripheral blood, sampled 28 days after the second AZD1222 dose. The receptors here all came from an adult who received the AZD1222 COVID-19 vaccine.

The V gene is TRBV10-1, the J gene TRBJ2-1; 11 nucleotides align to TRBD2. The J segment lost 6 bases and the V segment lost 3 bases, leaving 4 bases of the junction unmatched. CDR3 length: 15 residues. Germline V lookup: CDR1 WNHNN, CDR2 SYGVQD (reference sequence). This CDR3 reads CASSDSTSGSNEQFF. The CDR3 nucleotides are TGCGCCAGCAGTGATTCAACTAGCGGGAGCAATGAGCAGTTCTTC.

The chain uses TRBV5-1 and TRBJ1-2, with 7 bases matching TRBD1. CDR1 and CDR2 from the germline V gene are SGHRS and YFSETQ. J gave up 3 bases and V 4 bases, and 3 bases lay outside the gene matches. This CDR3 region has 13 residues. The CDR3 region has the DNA TGCGCCAGCAGCAGGGACAGCCACTATGGCTACACCTTC. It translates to CASSRDSHYGYTF.

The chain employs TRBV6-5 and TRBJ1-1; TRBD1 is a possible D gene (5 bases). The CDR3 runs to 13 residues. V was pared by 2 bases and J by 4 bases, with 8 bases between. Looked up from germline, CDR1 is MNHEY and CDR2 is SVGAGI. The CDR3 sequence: CASSYRQGTEAFF. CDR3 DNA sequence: TGTGCCAGCAGTTACCGGCAGGGCACTGAAGCTTTCTTT.

The CDR3 nucleotides are TGTGCCAGCAGCCAAGCGGGGGTGGGATACCTCAGCTCCTACAATGAGCAGTTCTTC. Amino acid sequence: CASSQAGVGYLSSYNEQFF. The rearrangement uses TRBV3-1 (or the pseudogene TRBV3-2) and TRBJ2-1; possible D gene TRBD2, 6 bases. This CDR3 contains 19 residues. Trimming left V 1 base short and J 0 bases short, with 19 bases between. Germline V gene data show CDR1 as LGHDT and CDR2 as YNNKEL (reference sequence).

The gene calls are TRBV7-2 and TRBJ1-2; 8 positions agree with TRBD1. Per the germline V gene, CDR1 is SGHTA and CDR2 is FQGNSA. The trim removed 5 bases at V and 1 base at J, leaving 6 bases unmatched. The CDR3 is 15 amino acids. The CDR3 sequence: CASSPRDRNNYGYTF. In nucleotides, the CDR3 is TGTGCCAGCAGCCCCCGGGACAGGAATAACTATGGCTACACCTTC. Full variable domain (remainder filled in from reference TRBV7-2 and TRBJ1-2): GAGVSQSPSNKVTEKGKDVELRCDPISGHTALYWYRQSLGQGLEFLIYFQGNSAPDKSGLPSDRFSAERTGGSVSTLTIQRTQQEDSAVYLCASSPRDRNNYGYTFGSGTRLTVV.

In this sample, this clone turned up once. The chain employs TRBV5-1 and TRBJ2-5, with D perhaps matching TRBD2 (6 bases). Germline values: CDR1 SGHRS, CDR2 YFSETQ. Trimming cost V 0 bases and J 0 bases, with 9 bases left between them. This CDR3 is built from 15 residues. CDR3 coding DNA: TGCGCCAGCAGCTTGGTAGTAGCGGACCAAGAGACCCAGTACTTC. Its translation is CASSLVVADQETQYF.

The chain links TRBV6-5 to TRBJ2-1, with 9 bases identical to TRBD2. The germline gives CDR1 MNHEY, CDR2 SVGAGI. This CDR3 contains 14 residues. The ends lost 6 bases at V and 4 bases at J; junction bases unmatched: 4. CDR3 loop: CASRASGEYNEQFF. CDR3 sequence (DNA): TGTGCCAGCAGAGCTAGCGGGGAATACAATGAGCAGTTCTTC.

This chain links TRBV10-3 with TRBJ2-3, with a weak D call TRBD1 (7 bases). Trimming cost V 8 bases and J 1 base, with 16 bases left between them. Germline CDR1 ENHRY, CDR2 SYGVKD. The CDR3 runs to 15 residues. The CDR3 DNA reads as TGTGCCATCCGGGGTGGGGGGACAGGCACAGATACGCAGTATTTT. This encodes CAIRGGGTGTDTQYF.

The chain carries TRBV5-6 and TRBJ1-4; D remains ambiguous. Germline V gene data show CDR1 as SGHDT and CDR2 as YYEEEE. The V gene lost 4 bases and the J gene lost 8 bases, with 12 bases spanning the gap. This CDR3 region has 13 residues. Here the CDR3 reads CASSPRVGEKLFF. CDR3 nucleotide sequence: TGTGCCAGCAGCCCTCGAGTTGGCGAAAAACTGTTTTTT.

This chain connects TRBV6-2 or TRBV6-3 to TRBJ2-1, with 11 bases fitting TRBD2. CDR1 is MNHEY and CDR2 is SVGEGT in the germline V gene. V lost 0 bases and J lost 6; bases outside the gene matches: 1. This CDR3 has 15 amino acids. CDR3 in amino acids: CASSYSTSGVNEQFF. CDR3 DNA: TGTGCCAGCAGTTACTCGACTAGCGGGGTCAATGAGCAGTTCTTC.

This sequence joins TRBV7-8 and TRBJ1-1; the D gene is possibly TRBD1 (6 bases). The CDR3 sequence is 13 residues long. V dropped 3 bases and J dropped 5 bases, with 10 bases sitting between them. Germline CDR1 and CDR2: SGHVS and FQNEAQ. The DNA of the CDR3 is TGTGCCAGCAGCTTCCAGGGGCCGACTGAAGCTTTCTTT. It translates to CASSFQGPTEAFF.

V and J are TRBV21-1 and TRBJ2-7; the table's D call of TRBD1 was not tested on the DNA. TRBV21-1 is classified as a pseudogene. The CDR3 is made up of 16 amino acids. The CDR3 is CASSKGWTGGIYEQYF. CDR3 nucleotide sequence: TGTGCCAGCAGCAAAGGTTGGACAGGGGGTATCTACGAGCAGTACTTC.

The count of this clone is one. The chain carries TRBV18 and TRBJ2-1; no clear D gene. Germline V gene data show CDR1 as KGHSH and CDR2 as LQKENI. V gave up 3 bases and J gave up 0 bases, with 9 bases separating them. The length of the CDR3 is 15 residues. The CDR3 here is CASSPTDDSYNEQFF. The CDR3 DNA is TGTGCCAGCTCACCTACAGATGACTCCTACAATGAGCAGTTCTTC.

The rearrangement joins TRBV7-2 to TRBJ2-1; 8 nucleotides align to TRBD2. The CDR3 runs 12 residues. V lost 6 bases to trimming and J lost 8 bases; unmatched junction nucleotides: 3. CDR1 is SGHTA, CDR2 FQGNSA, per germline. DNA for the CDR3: TGTGCCAGCAGAGGCGGGAGGTATGAGCAGTTCTTC. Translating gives CASRGGRYEQFF.

CDR3 sequence reads: CASSYFRANEQFF. For the CDR3, the DNA is TGTGCCAGCAGTTACTTTAGGGCCAATGAGCAGTTCTTC. The gene calls are TRBV6-5 and TRBJ2-1; D gene unclear. The CDR3 covers 13 residues. V was pared by 1 base and J by 6 bases, with 7 bases between. CDR1 MNHEY and CDR2 SVGAGI come from the germline V gene.

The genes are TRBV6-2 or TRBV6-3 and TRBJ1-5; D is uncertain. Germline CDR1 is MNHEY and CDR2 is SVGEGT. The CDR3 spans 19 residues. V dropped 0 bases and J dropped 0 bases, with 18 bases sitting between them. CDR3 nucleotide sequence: TGTGCCAGCAGTTACTCGAGGGTTGGCAGCCGAATTAGCAATCAGCCCCAGCATTTT. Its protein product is CASSYSRVGSRISNQPQHF.

The CDR3 loop is CASSPHRENTEAFF. Written as DNA, the CDR3 is TGCGCCAGCAGCCCCCACCGGGAGAACACTGAAGCTTTCTTT. This chain uses TRBV4-3 with TRBJ1-1; D unresolved. The CDR3 sequence is 14 residues long. The V and J ends lost 4 bases and 1 base respectively, with 10 bases between them. Germline values: CDR1 LGHNA, CDR2 YSLEER.

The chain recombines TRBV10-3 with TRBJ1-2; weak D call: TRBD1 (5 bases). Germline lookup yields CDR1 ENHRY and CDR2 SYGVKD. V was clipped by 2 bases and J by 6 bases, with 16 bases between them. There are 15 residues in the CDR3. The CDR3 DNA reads TGTGCCATCAGTGAGGGAGCAGGCCCCAGGGATGGCTACACCTTC. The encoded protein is CAISEGAGPRDGYTF.

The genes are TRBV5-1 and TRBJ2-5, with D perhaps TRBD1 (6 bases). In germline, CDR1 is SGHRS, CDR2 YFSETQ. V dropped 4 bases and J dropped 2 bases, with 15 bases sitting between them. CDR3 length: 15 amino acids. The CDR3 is CASSPGSDSQETQYF. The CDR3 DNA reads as TGCGCCAGCAGCCCAGGTTCGGACAGTCAAGAGACCCAGTACTTC.

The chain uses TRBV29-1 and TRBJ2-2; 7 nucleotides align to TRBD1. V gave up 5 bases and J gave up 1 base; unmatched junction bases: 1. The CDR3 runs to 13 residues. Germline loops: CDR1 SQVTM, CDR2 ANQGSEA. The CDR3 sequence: CSVRTGNTGELFF. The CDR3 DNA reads TGCAGCGTTCGGACAGGGAACACCGGGGAGCTGTTTTTT.

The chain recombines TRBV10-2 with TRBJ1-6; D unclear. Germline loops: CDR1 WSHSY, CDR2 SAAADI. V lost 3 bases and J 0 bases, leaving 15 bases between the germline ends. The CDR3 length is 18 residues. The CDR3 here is CASSDLDPFSSYNSPLHF. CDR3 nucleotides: TGCGCCAGCAGTGACTTGGACCCCTTCAGCTCCTATAATTCACCCCTCCACTTT.

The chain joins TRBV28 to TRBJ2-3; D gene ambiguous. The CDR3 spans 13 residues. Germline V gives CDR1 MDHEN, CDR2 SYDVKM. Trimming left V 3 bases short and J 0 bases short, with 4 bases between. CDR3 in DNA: TGTGCCAGCAGTTTCGAGAGCACAGATACGCAGTATTTT. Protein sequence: CASSFESTDTQYF.

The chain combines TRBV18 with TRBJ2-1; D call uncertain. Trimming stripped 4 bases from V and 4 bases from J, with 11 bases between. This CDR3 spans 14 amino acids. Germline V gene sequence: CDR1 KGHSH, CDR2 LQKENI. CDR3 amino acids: CASSHSTEYNEQFF. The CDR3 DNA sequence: TGTGCCAGCTCACATAGTACAGAATACAATGAGCAGTTCTTC.